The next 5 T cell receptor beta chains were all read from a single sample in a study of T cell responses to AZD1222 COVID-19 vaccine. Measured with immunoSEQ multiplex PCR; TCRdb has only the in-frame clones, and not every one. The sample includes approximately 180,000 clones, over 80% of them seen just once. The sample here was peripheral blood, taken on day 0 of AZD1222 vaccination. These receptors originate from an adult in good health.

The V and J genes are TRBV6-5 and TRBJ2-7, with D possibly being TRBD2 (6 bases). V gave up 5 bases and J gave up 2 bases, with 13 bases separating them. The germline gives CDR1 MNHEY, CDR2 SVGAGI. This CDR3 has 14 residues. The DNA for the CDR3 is TGTGCCAGCAGTACGGCGGGGCAGACCTACGAGCAGTACTTC. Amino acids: CASSTAGQTYEQYF.

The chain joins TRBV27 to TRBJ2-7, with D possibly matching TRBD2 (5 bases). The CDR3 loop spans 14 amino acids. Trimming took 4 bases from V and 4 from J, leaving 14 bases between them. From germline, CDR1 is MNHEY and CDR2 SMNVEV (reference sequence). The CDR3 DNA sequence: TGTGCCAGCAGTTGGGCGGGCCTCTCTTACGAGCAGTACTTC. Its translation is CASSWAGLSYEQYF.

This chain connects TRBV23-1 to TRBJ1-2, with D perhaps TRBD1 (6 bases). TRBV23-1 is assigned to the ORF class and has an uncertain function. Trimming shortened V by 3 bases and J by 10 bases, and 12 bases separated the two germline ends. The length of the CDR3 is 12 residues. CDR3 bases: TGCGCCAGCAGTCATAAGGACAGCCCCTACACCTTC. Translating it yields CASSHKDSPYTF.

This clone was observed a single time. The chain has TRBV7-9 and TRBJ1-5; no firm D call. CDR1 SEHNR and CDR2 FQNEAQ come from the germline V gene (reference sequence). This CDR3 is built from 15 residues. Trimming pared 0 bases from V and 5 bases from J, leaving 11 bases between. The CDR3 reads CASSLAYYGDQPQHF. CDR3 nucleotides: TGTGCCAGCAGCTTAGCGTATTATGGGGATCAGCCCCAGCATTTT.

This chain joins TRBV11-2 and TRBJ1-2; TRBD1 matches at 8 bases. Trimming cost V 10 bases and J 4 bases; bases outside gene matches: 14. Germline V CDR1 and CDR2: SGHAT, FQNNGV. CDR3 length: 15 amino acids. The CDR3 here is CATGSGGGGVYGYTF. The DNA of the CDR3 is TGTGCCACCGGCTCAGGGGGCGGTGGAGTCTATGGCTACACCTTC.